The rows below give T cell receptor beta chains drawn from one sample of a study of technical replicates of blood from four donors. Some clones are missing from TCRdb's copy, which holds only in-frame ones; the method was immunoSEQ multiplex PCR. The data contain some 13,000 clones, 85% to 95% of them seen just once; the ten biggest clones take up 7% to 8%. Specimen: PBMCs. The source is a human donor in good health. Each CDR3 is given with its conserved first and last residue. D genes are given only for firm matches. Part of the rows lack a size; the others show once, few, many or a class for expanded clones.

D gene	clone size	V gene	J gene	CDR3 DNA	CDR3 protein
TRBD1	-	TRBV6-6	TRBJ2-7	TGTGCCAGCAGTTCCCCGGGACAGGGGAACGAGCAGTACTTC	CASSSPGQGNEQYF
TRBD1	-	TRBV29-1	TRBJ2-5	TGCAGCGTGGGGACAGGGGGCTATGAGACCCAGTACTTC	CSVGTGGYETQYF
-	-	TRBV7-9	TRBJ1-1	TGTGCCAGCTCGAGCCACGGGGGCACTGAAGCTTTCTTT	CASSSHGGTEAFF
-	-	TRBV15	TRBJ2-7	TGTGCCACCAGCAGAGATCCCCAGGTCGGTATATGGACAAGCTCCTACGAGCAGTACTTC	CATSRDPQVGIWTSSYEQYF
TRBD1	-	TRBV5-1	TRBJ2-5	TGCGCCAGCAGCACAGGGACAGGGGGAGCGTTGCAGACCCAGTACTTC	CASSTGTGGALQTQYF
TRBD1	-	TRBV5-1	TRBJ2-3	TGCGCCAGCAGCTTGGGAGGGGGGACAGGACTTACAGATACGCAGTATTTT	CASSLGGGTGLTDTQYF
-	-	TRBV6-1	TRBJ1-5	TGTGCCAGCAGTGAAGTAGTAGGAGATCAGCCCCAGCATTTT	CASSEVVGDQPQHF
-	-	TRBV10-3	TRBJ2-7	TGTGCCATCACCCCAGACAGGCGACTCTCCTACGAGCAGTACTTC	CAITPDRRLSYEQYF
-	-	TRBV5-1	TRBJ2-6	TGCGCCAGCAGTAGGACCAGGGACAAGATCCTGGGCTCTGGGGCCAACGTCCTGACTTTC	CASSRTRDKILGSGANVLTF
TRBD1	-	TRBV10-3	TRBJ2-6	TGTGCCACCTCCCGGGACAGGGCCCCCGGGGCCAACGTCCTGACTTTC	CATSRDRAPGANVLTF
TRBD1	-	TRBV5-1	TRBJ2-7	TGCGCCAGCAGCCAGGGACAGGCGGACGAGCAGTACTTC	CASSQGQADEQYF
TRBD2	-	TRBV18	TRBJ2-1	TGTGCCAGCTCAGGACTAGCGGAGCTTAACAATGAGCAGTTCTTC	CASSGLAELNNEQFF
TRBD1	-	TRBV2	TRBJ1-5	TGTGCCAGCAGTGAGGACAGGGGAGGTTTTCAGCCCCAGCATTTT	CASSEDRGGFQPQHF
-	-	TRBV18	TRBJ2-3	TGTGCCAGCTCACCGGCTAGCGACACAGATACGCAGTATTTT	CASSPASDTDTQYF
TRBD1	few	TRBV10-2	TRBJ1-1	TGCGCCAGCAGTGATAGGAGGACAGGGGGCGCGAACACTGAAGCTTTCTTT	CASSDRRTGGANTEAFF
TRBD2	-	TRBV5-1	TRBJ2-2	TGCGCCAGCAGCTTCCGGAGCGGGGCGAACACCGGGGAGCTGTTTTTT	CASSFRSGANTGELFF
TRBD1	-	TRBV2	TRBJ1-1	TGTGCCAGCAGTGGGGACAGTAACACTGAAGCTTTCTTT	CASSGDSNTEAFF
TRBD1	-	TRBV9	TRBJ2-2	TGTGCCAGCAGCGATGACAGGGCGCCTTACACCGGGGAGCTGTTTTTT	CASSDDRAPYTGELFF
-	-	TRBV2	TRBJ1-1	TGTGCCAGCAGCGTACAGAGGAACACTGAAGCTTTCTTT	CASSVQRNTEAFF
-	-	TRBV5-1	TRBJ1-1	TGCGCCAGCAGCTTTCGTGCGGACAGTGAAGCTTTCTTT	CASSFRADSEAFF
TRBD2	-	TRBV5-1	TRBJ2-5	TGCGCCAGCAGCTTCGGACTAGGAGGAGTGCAGACCCAGTACTTC	CASSFGLGGVQTQYF
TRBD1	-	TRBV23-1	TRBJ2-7	TGCGCCAGCAGTCAAAAAGGGACAGGGATTTACGAGCAGTACTTC	CASSQKGTGIYEQYF
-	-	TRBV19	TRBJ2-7	TGTGCCAGTCGGAGCGCGGGACAGAACTACGAGCAGTACTTC	CASRSAGQNYEQYF
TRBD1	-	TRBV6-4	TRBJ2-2	TGTGCCAGCAGTGAAGGGGGCGCGGGCACCGGGGAGCTGTTTTTT	CASSEGGAGTGELFF
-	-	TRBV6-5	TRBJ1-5	TGTGCCAGCAGTTACTCGAGCGCCCCACCTCAGCCCCAGCATTTT	CASSYSSAPPQPQHF
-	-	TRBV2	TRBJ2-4	TGTGCCAGCAGTCCCCCAGGGGCAAGAGCCAAAAACATTCAGTACTTC	CASSPPGARAKNIQYF
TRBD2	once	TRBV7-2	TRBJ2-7	TGTGCCAGCAGCCTAGGAGGCGGGACTAAGGCCTACGAGCAGTACTTC	CASSLGGGTKAYEQYF
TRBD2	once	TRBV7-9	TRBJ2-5	TGTGCCAGCAGCCCCCCCCCGCGACTAGCGGTACAAGAGACCCAGTACTTC	CASSPPPRLAVQETQYF
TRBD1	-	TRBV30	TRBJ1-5	TGTGCCTGGAGTCAGGGACAGGGACAGCCCCAGCATTTT	CAWSQGQGQPQHF
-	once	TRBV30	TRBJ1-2	TGTGCCTGGTTTAAGCAGCGGGTAGCGAGCTACACCTTC	CAWFKQRVASYTF
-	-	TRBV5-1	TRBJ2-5	TGCGCCAGCAGCCAACAAGAGACCCAGTACTTC	CASSQQETQYF
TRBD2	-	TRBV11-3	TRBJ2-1	TGTGCCAGCAGCTTAGCCCTATATCCGGGGACTAGTAGGAGCGATGAGCAGTTCTTC	CASSLALYPGTSRSDEQFF
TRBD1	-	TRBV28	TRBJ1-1	TGTGCCAGCAAGACAGGGGGAGGTAACACTGAAGCTTTCTTT	CASKTGGGNTEAFF
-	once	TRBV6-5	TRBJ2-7	TGTGCCAGCAGAAGGGCAGGGCCCTACGAGCAGTACTTC	CASRRAGPYEQYF
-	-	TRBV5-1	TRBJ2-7	TGCGCCAGCAGCGTTGGACTGGCCTACGAGCAGTACTTC	CASSVGLAYEQYF